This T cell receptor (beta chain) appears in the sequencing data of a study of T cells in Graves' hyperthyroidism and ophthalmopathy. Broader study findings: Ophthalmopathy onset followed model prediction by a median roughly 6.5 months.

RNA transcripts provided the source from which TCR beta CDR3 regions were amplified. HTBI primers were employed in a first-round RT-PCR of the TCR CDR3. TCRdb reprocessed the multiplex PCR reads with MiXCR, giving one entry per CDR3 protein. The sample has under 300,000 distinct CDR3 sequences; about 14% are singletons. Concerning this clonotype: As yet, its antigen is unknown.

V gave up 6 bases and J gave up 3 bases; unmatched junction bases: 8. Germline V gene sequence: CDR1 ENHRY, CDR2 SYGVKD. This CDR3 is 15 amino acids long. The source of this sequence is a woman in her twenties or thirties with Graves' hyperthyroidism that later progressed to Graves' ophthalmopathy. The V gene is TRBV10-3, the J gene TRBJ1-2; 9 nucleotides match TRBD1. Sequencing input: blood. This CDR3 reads CAIRDRDRDDYGYTF. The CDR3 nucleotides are TGTGCCATCAGGGACCGGGACAGGGATGACTATGGCTACACCTTC.